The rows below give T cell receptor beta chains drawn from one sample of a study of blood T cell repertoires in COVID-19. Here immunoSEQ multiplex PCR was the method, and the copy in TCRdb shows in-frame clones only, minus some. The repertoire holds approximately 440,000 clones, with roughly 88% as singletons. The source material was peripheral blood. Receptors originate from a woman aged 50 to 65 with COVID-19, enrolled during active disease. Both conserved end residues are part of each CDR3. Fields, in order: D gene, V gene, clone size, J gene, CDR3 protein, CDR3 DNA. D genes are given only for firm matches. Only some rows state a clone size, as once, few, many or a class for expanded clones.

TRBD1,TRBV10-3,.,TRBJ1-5,CAISESLRGQGQPQHF,TGTGCCATCAGTGAGAGTTTAAGGGGGCAGGGACAGCCCCAGCATTTT
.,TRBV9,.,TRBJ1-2,CASSVEAHGYTF,TGTGCCAGCAGCGTAGAAGCCCATGGCTACACCTTC
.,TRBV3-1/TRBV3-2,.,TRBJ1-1,CASSQGGGNTEAFF,TGTGCCAGCAGCCAAGGGGGCGGGAACACTGAAGCTTTCTTT
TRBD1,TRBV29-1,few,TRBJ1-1,CSVDLTGGTEAFF,TGCAGCGTTGATCTTACAGGGGGCACTGAAGCTTTCTTT
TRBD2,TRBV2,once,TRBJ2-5,CASSLEAGVGETQYF,TGTGCCAGCAGTCTAGAAGCGGGGGTTGGGGAGACCCAGTACTTC
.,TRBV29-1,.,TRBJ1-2,CSVVREGYTF,TGCAGCGTTGTCAGGGAAGGCTACACCTTC
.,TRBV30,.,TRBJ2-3,CAWSVGLGDTDTQYF,TGTGCCTGGAGTGTAGGTCTCGGGGATACAGATACGCAGTATTTT
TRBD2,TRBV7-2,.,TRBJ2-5,CASSLRISSGGHQETQYF,TGTGCCAGCAGCTTAAGGATATCTAGCGGGGGGCACCAAGAGACCCAGTACTTC
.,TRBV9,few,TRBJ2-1,CASSASGQGLNEQFF,TGTGCCAGCAGCGCCTCCGGGCAGGGATTGAATGAGCAGTTCTTC
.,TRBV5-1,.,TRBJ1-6,CASSLDGGGRSPLHF,TGCGCCAGCAGCTTGGATGGGGGCGGAAGATCACCCCTCCACTTT
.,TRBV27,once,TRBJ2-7,CASSIQGDEQYF,TGTGCCAGCAGTATACAGGGAGACGAGCAGTACTTC
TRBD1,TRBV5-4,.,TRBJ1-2,CASSLWVQGARGYTF,TGTGCCAGCAGCTTGTGGGTACAGGGGGCGAGGGGCTACACCTTC
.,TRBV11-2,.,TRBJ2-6,CASRSFGGRGSSGANVLTF,TGTGCCAGCAGGAGCTTCGGGGGCAGGGGGAGCTCTGGGGCCAACGTCCTGACTTTC
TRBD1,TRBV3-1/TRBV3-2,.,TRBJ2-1,CASSHRRTGVGNEQFF,TGTGCCAGCAGTCATCGTCGGACAGGGGTGGGGAATGAGCAGTTCTTC
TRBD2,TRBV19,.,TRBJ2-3,CASSISSGGAGDTQYF,TGTGCCAGTAGTATATCTAGCGGGGGGGCCGGCGATACGCAGTATTTT
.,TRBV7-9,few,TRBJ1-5,CASSLGRDQPQHF,TGTGCCAGCAGCTTAGGGCGGGATCAGCCCCAGCATTTT
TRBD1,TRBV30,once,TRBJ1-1,CAWSVEVRGAEAFF,TGTGCCTGGAGTGTAGAGGTCAGGGGGGCTGAAGCTTTCTTT
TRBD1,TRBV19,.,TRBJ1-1,CASSMDRAREAFF,TGTGCCAGTAGTATGGACAGGGCCCGTGAAGCTTTCTTT
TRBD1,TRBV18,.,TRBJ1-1,CASSPPLQGASHTEAFF,TGTGCCAGCTCACCGCCGCTACAGGGGGCATCACACACTGAAGCTTTCTTT
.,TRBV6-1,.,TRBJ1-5,CASSDQTAYSNQPQHF,TGTGCCAGCAGTGACCAGACAGCTTATAGCAATCAGCCCCAGCATTTT
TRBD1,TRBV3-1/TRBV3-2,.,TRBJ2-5,CASSLTGRGETQYF,TGTGCCAGCAGCCTGACAGGGAGAGGGGAGACCCAGTACTTC
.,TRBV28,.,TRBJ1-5,CASSIQGSIQPQHF,TGTGCCAGCAGTATACAGGGTTCGATTCAGCCCCAGCATTTT
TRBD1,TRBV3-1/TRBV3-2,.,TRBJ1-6,CASSQATGAQTPLHF,TGTGCCAGCAGCCAAGCGACAGGGGCTCAGACACCCCTCCACTTT
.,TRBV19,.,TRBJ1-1,CASSIRTKNTEAFF,TGTGCCAGTAGTATCCGGACTAAGAACACTGAAGCTTTCTTT
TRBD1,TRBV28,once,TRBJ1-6,CASSMGQVSNSPLHF,TGTGCCAGCAGTATGGGACAGGTCTCTAATTCACCCCTCCACTTT
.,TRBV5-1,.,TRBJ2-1,CASSLGSRGTNEQFF,TGCGCCAGCAGCTTGGGGTCCAGGGGAACCAATGAGCAGTTCTTC